The rows below give T cell receptor beta chains drawn from one sample of a study of T-cell memory formation after mild COVID-19. TCRdb reprocessed the 5' RACE reads via MiXCR and lists one record per CDR3 protein. This sample has around 320,000 distinct CDR3 sequences, with around an eighth found just once. The sequenced sample was PBMCs or a T cell subset sorted from them (not recorded which). These receptors originate from a man aged 18 to 30 who had mild COVID-19 (a few samples of this study predate the infection). Cell type and time point are not known. Each CDR3 is given with its conserved first and last residue. D genes are given only for firm matches. A row's size may be missing; if present it is once, few, many or a size class.

D: TRBD1
size: few
V: TRBV11-2
J: TRBJ2-3
DNA: TGTGCCAGCAGCTTAGTTCAGGGGGCCTCAGATACGCAGTATTTT
CDR3: CASSLVQGASDTQYF

D: TRBD2
size: -
V: TRBV7-3
J: TRBJ2-3
DNA: TGTGCCAGCAGCTTAACCGGTAGCGGGGGGTCCACAGATACGCAGTATTTT
CDR3: CASSLTGSGGSTDTQYF

D: TRBD1
size: many
V: TRBV20-1
J: TRBJ1-1
DNA: TGCAGTGCTAAACACCGGGACAGGGGTCCTTTCTTT
CDR3: CSAKHRDRGPFF

D: TRBD2
size: few
V: TRBV5-1
J: TRBJ2-3
DNA: TGCGCCAGCAGCTTCGGGCTAGCGGGTAGCACAGATACGCAGTATTTT
CDR3: CASSFGLAGSTDTQYF

D: -
size: -
V: TRBV7-2
J: TRBJ1-5
DNA: TGTGCCAGCAGCTTAGTCGGTCTGCCCCAGCATTTT
CDR3: CASSLVGLPQHF

D: -
size: few
V: TRBV7-2
J: TRBJ2-6
DNA: TGTGCCAGCAGCCTAGAAGTGGTGGCCAACGTCCTGACTTTC
CDR3: CASSLEVVANVLTF

D: -
size: -
V: TRBV20-1
J: TRBJ1-1
DNA: TGCAGTGCTAGTACGGGGGACACTGAAGCTTTCTTT
CDR3: CSASTGDTEAFF

D: -
size: -
V: TRBV7-2
J: TRBJ1-5
DNA: TGTGCCAGCAGCTTAGATCAGGCTCAGCCCCAGCATTTT
CDR3: CASSLDQAQPQHF

D: TRBD1
size: -
V: TRBV7-9
J: TRBJ2-7
DNA: TGTGCCAGCAGCCAAACAGGGGGCTACGAGCAGTACTTC
CDR3: CASSQTGGYEQYF

D: TRBD1
size: few
V: TRBV4-3
J: TRBJ1-1
DNA: TGCGCCAGCAGCCAAGACCGAGACAGGGCAGCTTTCTTT
CDR3: CASSQDRDRAAFF

D: TRBD1
size: -
V: TRBV7-9
J: TRBJ1-2
DNA: TGTGCCAGCAGCTCCTACTCCCGGGACAGCCCCTATGGCTACACCTTC
CDR3: CASSSYSRDSPYGYTF

D: TRBD1
size: once
V: TRBV2
J: TRBJ2-2
DNA: TGTGCCAGCAGTGAAAGGACAGGAACGAACACCGGGGAGCTGTTTTTT
CDR3: CASSERTGTNTGELFF

D: TRBD1
size: few
V: TRBV10-3
J: TRBJ2-7
DNA: TGTGCCATCAGTGACCCCACGGGGAACAGGGGATACGAGCAGTACTTC
CDR3: CAISDPTGNRGYEQYF

D: -
size: -
V: TRBV6-5
J: TRBJ2-1
DNA: TGTGCCAGCAGATCAGGGTACAATGAGCAGTTCTTC
CDR3: CASRSGYNEQFF

D: -
size: few
V: TRBV15
J: TRBJ2-5
DNA: TGTGCCACCAGCAGAGGGCTGCAAGAGACCCAGTACTTC
CDR3: CATSRGLQETQYF

D: TRBD2
size: few
V: TRBV6-1
J: TRBJ2-5
DNA: TGTGCCAGCAGGCGGGGGGTTCAGGGATGGGAGACCCAGTACTTC
CDR3: CASRRGVQGWETQYF

D: -
size: many
V: TRBV20-1
J: TRBJ2-5
DNA: TGCAGTGCTAGTGTTGGAGGGTCGTCGGTGGAGACCCAGTACTTC
CDR3: CSASVGGSSVETQYF

D: -
size: few
V: TRBV7-8
J: TRBJ1-4
DNA: TGTGCCAGCAGCTTGGCATTCGGGGTTGAAAAACTGTTTTTT
CDR3: CASSLAFGVEKLFF

D: TRBD1
size: many
V: TRBV6-5
J: TRBJ1-1
DNA: TGTGCCAGCAGTTACTCGGCAGGGGGCCAGGGAACTGAAGCTTTCTTT
CDR3: CASSYSAGGQGTEAFF

D: TRBD1
size: -
V: TRBV25-1
J: TRBJ1-6
DNA: TGTGCCAGCAGTGAAAGGACAGGGAGAAATTCACCCCTCCACTTT
CDR3: CASSERTGRNSPLHF